This passage covers 5 T cell receptor beta chains from one sample sequenced in a study of long-term antiretroviral therapy in people with HIV. An immunoSEQ assay, version v3.0, was performed at survey level. The repertoire was sequenced with immunoSEQ multiplex PCR; TCRdb's copy has only in-frame clones and lacks some. Of around 35,000 clones in the sample, 90% to 97% were seen once. The source material was unsorted PBMCs, sampled 6.5 to 6.9 years after starting antiretroviral therapy. The receptors stem from a man aged 25-45 years with HIV.

DNA of the CDR3: TGTGCCAGCAGCTTAGACTTGAGCGGGGGCTACGAGCAGTACTTC. Translated, it gives CASSLDLSGGYEQYF. The chain combines TRBV11-3 with TRBJ2-7; 8 bases line up with TRBD2. Germline CDR1 reads SGHNT; CDR2 reads YENEEA. V lost 0 bases and J lost 3; bases outside the gene matches: 4. CDR3 length: 15 residues.

This chain uses TRBV5-6 with TRBJ2-7, with D possibly matching TRBD2 (6 bases). The CDR3 sequence is 13 residues long. The germline CDR1 and CDR2 sequences are SGHDT and YYEEEE. Trimming stripped 0 bases from V and 4 bases from J, with 8 bases between. The CDR3 bases are TGTGCCAGCAGCTTGGCCAGCGGGTACGAGCAGTACTTC. Protein sequence: CASSLASGYEQYF.

The chain recombines TRBV18 with TRBJ2-4; 7 bases map to TRBD2. CDR1 is KGHSH and CDR2 is LQKENI in the germline V gene. V lost 2 bases, J lost 7 bases, and 11 bases stayed unmatched. The CDR3 runs 16 residues. CDR3 sequence (DNA): TGTGCCAGCTCACCAATAGGCGGGACCGGGGGGAACATTCAGTACTTC. Its translation: CASSPIGGTGGNIQYF.

This clone was seen only once. The genes are TRBV19 and TRBJ1-1; D remains unclear. The V end was cut by 1 base, the J end by 2 bases, with 14 bases between. Germline V lookup: CDR1 LNHDA, CDR2 SQIVND (reference sequence). This CDR3 has 16 amino acids. The CDR3 DNA reads TGTGCCAGTAGTATAGCGTTAGGAGGGAGAAACACTGAAGCTTTCTTT. It yields the protein CASSIALGGRNTEAFF.

The chain has TRBV6-5 and TRBJ2-7; a possible D gene is TRBD2 (6 bases). CDR1 and CDR2 from the germline V gene are MNHEY and SVGAGI. The CDR3 loop spans 12 amino acids. Deletions cut 5 bases from V and 9 bases from J, with 14 bases between. CDR3 nucleotide sequence: TGTGCCAGCAGTACTCCCGGGGGACGGCAGTACTTC. Residues: CASSTPGGRQYF.